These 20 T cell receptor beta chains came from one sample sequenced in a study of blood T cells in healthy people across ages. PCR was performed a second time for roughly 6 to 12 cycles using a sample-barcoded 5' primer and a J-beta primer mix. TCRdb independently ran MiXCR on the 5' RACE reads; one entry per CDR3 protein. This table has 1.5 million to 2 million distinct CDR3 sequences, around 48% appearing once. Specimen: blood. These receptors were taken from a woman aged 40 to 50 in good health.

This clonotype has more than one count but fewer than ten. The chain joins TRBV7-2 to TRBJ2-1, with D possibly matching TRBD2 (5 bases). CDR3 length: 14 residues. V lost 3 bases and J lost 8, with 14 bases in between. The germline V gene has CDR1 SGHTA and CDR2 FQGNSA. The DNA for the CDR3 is TGTGCCAGCAGCTTCCGGGGATCTAAGGATGAGCAGTTCTTC. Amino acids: CASSFRGSKDEQFF.

CDR3 region: CTLGGQGVKNYGYTF. The CDR3, as DNA: TGCACCCTAGGGGGACAGGGGGTAAAAAACTATGGCTACACCTTC. This sequence joins TRBV20-1 and TRBJ1-2; 11 nucleotides agree with TRBD1. This CDR3 contains 15 residues. Germline CDR1 DFQATT, CDR2 SNEGSKA (reference sequence).

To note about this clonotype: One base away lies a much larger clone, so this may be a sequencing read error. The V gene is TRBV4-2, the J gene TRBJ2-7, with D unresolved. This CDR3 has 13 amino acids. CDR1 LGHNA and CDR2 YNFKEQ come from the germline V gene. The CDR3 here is CASGQDLERKQYF. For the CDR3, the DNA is TGTGCCAGCGGCCAAGACCTGGAAAGGAAGCAGTACTTC.

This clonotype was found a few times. The CDR3 is CSVNTGGGSPLHF. The CDR3, as DNA: TGCAGCGTCAACACAGGGGGCGGTTCACCCCTCCACTTT. This chain joins TRBV29-1 and TRBJ1-6, with 9 bases identical to TRBD1. Germline V gives CDR1 SQVTM, CDR2 ANQGSEA. The CDR3 sequence is 13 residues long. J was trimmed by 9 bases and V by 6 bases; bases with no gene match: 6.

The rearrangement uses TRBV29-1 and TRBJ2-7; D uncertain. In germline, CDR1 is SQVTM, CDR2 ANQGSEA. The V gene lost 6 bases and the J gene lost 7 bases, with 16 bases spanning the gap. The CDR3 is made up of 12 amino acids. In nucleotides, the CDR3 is TGCAGCGTGGACCCTTTCGGGCGTGAGCAGTACTTC. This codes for CSVDPFGREQYF.

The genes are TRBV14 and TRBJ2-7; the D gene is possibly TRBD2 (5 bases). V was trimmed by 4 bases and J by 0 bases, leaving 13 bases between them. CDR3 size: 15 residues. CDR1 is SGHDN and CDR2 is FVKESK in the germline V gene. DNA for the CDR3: TGTGCCAGCAGCCGAATTCGAGGGTCCTCCTACGAGCAGTACTTC. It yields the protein CASSRIRGSSYEQYF.

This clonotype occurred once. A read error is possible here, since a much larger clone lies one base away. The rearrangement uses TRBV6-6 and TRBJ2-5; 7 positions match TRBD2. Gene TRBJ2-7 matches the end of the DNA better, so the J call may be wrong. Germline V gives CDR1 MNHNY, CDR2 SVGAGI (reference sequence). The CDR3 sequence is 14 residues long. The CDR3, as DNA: TGTGCCAGCAATTACGGGGGGAGCTCCTACGAGCAGTACTTC. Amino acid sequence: CASNYGGSSYEQYF.

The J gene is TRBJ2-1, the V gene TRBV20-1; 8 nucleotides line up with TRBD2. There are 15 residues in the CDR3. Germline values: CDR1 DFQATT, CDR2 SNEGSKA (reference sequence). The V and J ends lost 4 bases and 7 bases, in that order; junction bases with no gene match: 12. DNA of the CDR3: TGCAGTGCTACCCCCTTTAGACTAGCGCGAAATGAGCAGTTCTTC. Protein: CSATPFRLARNEQFF.

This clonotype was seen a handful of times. DNA of the CDR3: TGTGCCAGCAGTTACTCCGGGGGGTGGACTGAAGCTTTCTTT. This codes for CASSYSGGWTEAFF. The rearrangement links TRBV6-5 to TRBJ1-1, with D possibly being TRBD1 (5 bases). CDR1 is MNHEY and CDR2 is SVGAGI in the germline V gene. The V end lost 0 bases, the J end lost 5 bases, and 10 bases lay between the germline ends. The CDR3 runs 14 residues.

CDR3 in amino acids: CATRAGISYEQYF. The CDR3 coding sequence is TGTGCCACCCGGGCAGGGATCTCCTACGAGCAGTACTTC. The rearrangement uses TRBV15 and TRBJ2-7; D may be TRBD1 (5 bases). The CDR3 has 13 amino acids. The V end was cut by 8 bases, the J end by 0 bases, with 11 bases between. Germline V lookup: CDR1 LNHNV, CDR2 YYDKDF (reference sequence). Full variable domain (rest looked up from reference TRBV15 and TRBJ2-7): DAMVIQNPRYQVTQFGKPVTLSCSQTLNHNVMYWYQQKSSQAPKLLFHYYDKDFNNEADTPDNFQSRRPNTSFCFLDIRSPGLGDTAMYLCATRAGISYEQYFGPGTRLTVT.

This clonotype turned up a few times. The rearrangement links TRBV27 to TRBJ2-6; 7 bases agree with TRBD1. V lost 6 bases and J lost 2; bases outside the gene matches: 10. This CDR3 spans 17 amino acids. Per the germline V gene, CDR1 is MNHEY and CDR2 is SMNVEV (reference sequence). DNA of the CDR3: TGTGCCAGCAGGCTAGACGACAGGGAAACTGGGGCCAACGTCCTGACTTTC. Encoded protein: CASRLDDRETGANVLTF.

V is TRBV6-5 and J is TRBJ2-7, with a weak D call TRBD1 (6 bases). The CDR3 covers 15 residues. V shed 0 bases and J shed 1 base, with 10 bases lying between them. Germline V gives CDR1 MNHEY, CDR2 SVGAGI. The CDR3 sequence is CASSYSVGASYEQYF. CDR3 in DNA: TGTGCCAGCAGTTACTCGGTGGGGGCTTCCTACGAGCAGTACTTC.

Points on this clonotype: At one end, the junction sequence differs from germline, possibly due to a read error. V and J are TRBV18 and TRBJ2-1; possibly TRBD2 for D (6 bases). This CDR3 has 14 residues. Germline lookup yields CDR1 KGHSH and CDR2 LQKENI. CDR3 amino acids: CASPPPGEYREQFF. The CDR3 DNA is TGTGCCAGCCCACCACCGGGAGAGTACCGTGAGCAGTTCTTC.

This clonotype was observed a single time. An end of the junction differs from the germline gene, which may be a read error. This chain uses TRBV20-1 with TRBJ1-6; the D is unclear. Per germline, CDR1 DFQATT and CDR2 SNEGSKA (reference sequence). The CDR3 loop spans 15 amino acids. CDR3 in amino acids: CSARDRKQHNSPLHF. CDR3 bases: TGCAGTGCTAGAGATCGTAAACAGCATAATTCGCCCCTCCACTTT.

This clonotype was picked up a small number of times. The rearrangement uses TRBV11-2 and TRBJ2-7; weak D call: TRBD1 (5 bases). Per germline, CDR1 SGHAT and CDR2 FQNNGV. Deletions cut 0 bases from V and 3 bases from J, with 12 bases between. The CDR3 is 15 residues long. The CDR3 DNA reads TGTGCCAGCAGCTTAGATCTGTGGGGCCACTACGAGCAGTACTTC. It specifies CASSLDLWGHYEQYF.

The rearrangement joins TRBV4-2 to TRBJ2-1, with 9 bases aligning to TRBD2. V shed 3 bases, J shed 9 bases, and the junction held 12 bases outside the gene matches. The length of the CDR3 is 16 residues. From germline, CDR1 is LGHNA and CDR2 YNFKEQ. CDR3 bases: TGTGCCAGCAGCCATGACTCTGCGGGGGGGCGAATTGAGCAGTTCTTC. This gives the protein CASSHDSAGGRIEQFF.

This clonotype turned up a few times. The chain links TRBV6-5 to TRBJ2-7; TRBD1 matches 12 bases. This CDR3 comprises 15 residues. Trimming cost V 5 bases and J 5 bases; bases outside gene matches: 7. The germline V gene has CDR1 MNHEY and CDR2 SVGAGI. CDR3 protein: CASSPRDRGRDEQYF. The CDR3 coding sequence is TGTGCCAGCAGTCCACGGGACAGGGGGCGCGACGAGCAGTACTTC.

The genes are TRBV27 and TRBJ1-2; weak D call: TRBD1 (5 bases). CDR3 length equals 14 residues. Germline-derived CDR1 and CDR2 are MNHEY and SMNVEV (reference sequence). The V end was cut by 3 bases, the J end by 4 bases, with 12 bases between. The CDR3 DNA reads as TGTGCCAGCAGTTTGGGACCTTGGACCTATGGCTACACCTTC. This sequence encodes CASSLGPWTYGYTF.

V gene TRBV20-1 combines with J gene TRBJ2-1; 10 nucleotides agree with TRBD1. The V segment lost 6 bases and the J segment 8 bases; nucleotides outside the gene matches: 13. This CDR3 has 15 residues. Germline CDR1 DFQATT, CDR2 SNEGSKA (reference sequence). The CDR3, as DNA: TGCAGTGCCATGGGACAGGGGAAGGTATACCATGAGCAGTTCTTC. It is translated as CSAMGQGKVYHEQFF.

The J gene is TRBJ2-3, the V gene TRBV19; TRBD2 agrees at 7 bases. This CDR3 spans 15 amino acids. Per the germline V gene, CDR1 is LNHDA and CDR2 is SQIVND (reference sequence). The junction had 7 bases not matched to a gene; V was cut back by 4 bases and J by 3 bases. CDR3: CASSTGLDITDTQYF. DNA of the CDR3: TGTGCCAGTAGTACCGGACTAGATATAACAGATACGCAGTATTTT.